The 21 T cell receptor beta chains below all came from one sample that was sequenced in a study of blood T cell repertoires in COVID-19. Only in-frame clones appear in the TCRdb table, and some are missing; sequencing was by immunoSEQ multiplex PCR. The table includes approximately 70,000 clones, 70% to 90% detected once. The sample comprised peripheral blood. The receptors stem from a woman between 50 and 59 years old with COVID-19, enrolled during active disease.

The genes are TRBV6-1 and TRBJ1-1, with D perhaps matching TRBD1 (5 bases). The CDR3 runs to 13 residues. Germline CDR1 is MNHNS and CDR2 is SASEGT. V lost 0 bases to trimming and J lost 9 bases, with 11 bases between them. The CDR3 region is CASSEARGGQAFF. For the CDR3, the DNA is TGTGCCAGCAGTGAAGCGCGGGGGGGACAAGCTTTCTTT.

V and J are TRBV14 and TRBJ2-7, with D possibly being TRBD2 (6 bases). The germline V gene has CDR1 SGHDN and CDR2 FVKESK. The CDR3 contains 14 residues. Trimming cost V 6 bases and J 3 bases, with 15 bases left between them. The CDR3 spells CASSYRGLHYEQYF. The CDR3, as DNA: TGTGCCAGCAGTTACCGGGGACTCCACTACGAGCAGTACTTC.

V is TRBV15 and J is TRBJ1-5; D is possibly TRBD1 (6 bases). Germline CDR1 is LNHNV and CDR2 is YYDKDF (reference sequence). The CDR3 is made up of 16 amino acids. The V and J ends lost 3 bases and 2 bases respectively, with 14 bases between them. The CDR3 DNA sequence: TGTGCCACCAGCAGCATTGGGGGCAATGGCAATCAGCCCCAGCATTTT. It specifies CATSSIGGNGNQPQHF.

The CDR3 reads CASSPGQGATGNTIYF. CDR3 sequence (DNA): TGTGCCAGCAGCCCGGGACAGGGGGCAACTGGAAACACCATATATTTT. The chain employs TRBV9 and TRBJ1-3; 12 bases are shared with TRBD1. Germline V gene sequence: CDR1 SGDLS, CDR2 YYNGEE. With 4 bases clipped from V and 2 bases from J, the junction kept 4 bases outside the gene matches. The CDR3 spans 16 residues.

The chain is built from TRBV27 and TRBJ1-2; D not resolved. Germline V gene lookup returns CDR1 MNHEY and CDR2 SMNVEV (reference sequence). The CDR3 sequence is 14 residues long. V gave up 7 bases and J gave up 6 bases, with 18 bases separating them. For the CDR3, the DNA is TGTGCCAGCACCAATCCCGGTGGTCTACATGGCTACACCTTC. It is translated as CASTNPGGLHGYTF.

The chain carries TRBV30 and TRBJ2-6; the D gene is possibly TRBD2 (7 bases). The germline CDR1 and CDR2 sequences are GTSNPN and SVGIG (reference sequence). This CDR3 has 15 residues. V was shortened by 4 bases and J by 2 bases, with 12 bases between the two germline ends. This CDR3 is CAWTRGGAGANVLTF. The CDR3 nucleotides are TGTGCCTGGACTCGAGGGGGGGCTGGGGCCAACGTCCTGACTTTC.

The J gene is TRBJ1-5, the V gene TRBV6-6; TRBD1 matches at 9 bases. Germline CDR1 is MNHNY and CDR2 is SVGAGI (reference sequence). J was trimmed by 5 bases and V by 6 bases; bases with no gene match: 5. The CDR3 has 14 amino acids. CDR3 protein: CASRGGQGYQPQHF. CDR3 nucleotide sequence: TGTGCCAGCAGGGGCGGACAGGGGTATCAGCCCCAGCATTTT.

The chain recombines TRBV7-9 with TRBJ2-3; a weak D match, TRBD2 (6 bases). Trimming pared 6 bases from V and 4 bases from J, leaving 14 bases between. This CDR3 is built from 14 residues. CDR1 and CDR2 (germline): SEHNR, FQNEAQ (reference sequence). The CDR3 is CASSQWGDADTQYF. The CDR3 DNA sequence: TGTGCCAGCAGTCAGTGGGGGGATGCAGATACGCAGTATTTT.

V gene TRBV27 combines with J gene TRBJ2-3; 7 nucleotides align to TRBD2. Germline CDR1 reads MNHEY; CDR2 reads SMNVEV (reference sequence). With V trimmed by 2 bases and J by 4 bases, 0 bases remained unmatched. This CDR3 contains 13 residues. In DNA, the CDR3 is TGTGCCAGCAGTTTACGGGAGGCAGATACGCAGTATTTT. Protein product: CASSLREADTQYF.

The V gene is TRBV19, the J gene TRBJ2-1; D is perhaps TRBD2 (6 bases). This CDR3 has 16 residues. Germline V gene lookup returns CDR1 LNHDA and CDR2 SQIVND (reference sequence). Trimming removed 5 bases at V and 0 bases at J, with 14 bases between. CDR3: CASSAPGGVSYNEQFF. The CDR3 DNA is TGTGCCAGTAGTGCCCCTGGCGGGGTCTCCTACAATGAGCAGTTCTTC.

The chain is built from TRBV6-6 and TRBJ2-7; D is perhaps TRBD2 (5 bases). Germline loops: CDR1 MNHNY, CDR2 SVGAGI (reference sequence). V lost 2 bases, J lost 0 bases, and 8 bases lay in between. The length of the CDR3 is 14 residues. CDR3 nucleotide sequence: TGTGCCAGCAGTTACGAGGGTAGCTCCTACGAGCAGTACTTC. This gives the protein CASSYEGSSYEQYF.

The chain combines TRBV7-8 with TRBJ2-7, with 8 nucleotides matching TRBD2. CDR3 size: 14 residues. Germline V gives CDR1 SGHVS, CDR2 FQNEAQ. V trimming: 5 bases; J trimming: 3 bases; junction bases outside the gene matches: 6. The CDR3 DNA reads TGTGCCAGCAGCGGGGCGGGAGGAGGCTACGAGCAGTACTTC. It translates to CASSGAGGGYEQYF.

The chain uses TRBV27 and TRBJ1-4; 8 nucleotides line up with TRBD1. Germline CDR1 MNHEY, CDR2 SMNVEV (reference sequence). After removal of 6 bases from V and 3 bases from J, the junction contained 9 bases not matched to a gene. This CDR3 contains 16 residues. CDR3 coding DNA: TGTGCCAGCAGCCTGGACAGGGTAACAGCTAATGAAAAACTGTTTTTT. It yields the protein CASSLDRVTANEKLFF.

The chain combines TRBV9 with TRBJ2-2; D gene ambiguous. The CDR3 runs to 13 residues. Germline CDR1 and CDR2: SGDLS and YYNGEE. Trimming took 0 bases from V and 4 from J, leaving 4 bases between them. This chain's CDR3 is CASSVDRTGELFF. In DNA, the CDR3 is TGTGCCAGCAGCGTAGATCGCACCGGGGAGCTGTTTTTT.

The V gene is TRBV11-2, the J gene TRBJ1-4, with 9 bases identical to TRBD1. In germline, CDR1 is SGHAT, CDR2 FQNNGV. The trim removed 0 bases at V and 7 bases at J, leaving 15 bases unmatched. This CDR3 has 19 amino acids. The CDR3 sequence is CASSLDKVGGTGWFEKLFF. The CDR3 nucleotides read TGTGCCAGCAGCTTAGATAAGGTAGGAGGGACAGGGTGGTTTGAAAAACTGTTTTTT.

This clone was counted a few times. The chain combines TRBV4-3 with TRBJ2-1; tentatively, D is TRBD2 (5 bases). The CDR3 covers 15 residues. V was pared by 1 base and J by 5 bases, with 12 bases between. Germline loops: CDR1 LGHNA, CDR2 YSLEER. The CDR3 sequence is CASSQGLAENNEQFF. In nucleotides, the CDR3 is TGCGCCAGCAGCCAAGGCCTAGCTGAGAACAATGAGCAGTTCTTC.

J is TRBJ1-2 and V is TRBV28, with a tentative D call TRBD1 (5 bases). The CDR3 spans 12 residues. Germline values: CDR1 MDHEN, CDR2 SYDVKM. V lost 10 bases and J 5 bases, leaving 14 bases between the germline ends. CDR3 DNA sequence: TGTGCCACCCTTCCAGGGCAGTATGGCTACACCTTC. It translates to CATLPGQYGYTF.

This sequence joins TRBV30 and TRBJ2-7; D ambiguous. The germline CDR1 and CDR2 sequences are GTSNPN and SVGIG (reference sequence). V was cut by 1 base and J by 3 bases, with 7 bases left in between. The CDR3 covers 12 residues. The CDR3 reads CAWSGDLYEQYF. CDR3 bases: TGTGCCTGGAGTGGCGATCTCTACGAGCAGTACTTC.

The gene calls are TRBV20-1 and TRBJ2-1; D remains ambiguous. The CDR3 spans 11 residues. CDR1 and CDR2 from the germline V gene are DFQATT and SNEGSKA (reference sequence). Trimming stripped 5 bases from V and 8 bases from J, with 10 bases between. The CDR3 bases are TGCAGTGCTGAGTCGGCGGATGAGCAGTTCTTC. It is translated as CSAESADEQFF.

This chain joins TRBV5-1 and TRBJ2-3, with 9 positions matching TRBD2. Germline V lookup: CDR1 SGHRS, CDR2 YFSETQ. Trimming removed 0 bases from V and 7 bases from J; junction bases left unmatched: 9. This CDR3 comprises 16 residues. The CDR3 reads CASSLAGTSQMYTQYF. DNA of the CDR3: TGCGCCAGCAGCTTGGCCGGGACTAGCCAGATGTATACGCAGTATTTT.

The chain recombines TRBV30 with TRBJ2-1, with D maybe TRBD2 (5 bases). Per the germline V gene, CDR1 is GTSNPN and CDR2 is SVGIG (reference sequence). The CDR3 covers 14 residues. Trimming cost V 0 bases and J 12 bases, with 18 bases left between them. The CDR3 loop is CAWSVRQRPTWQFF. CDR3 in DNA: TGTGCCTGGAGTGTACGTCAGCGGCCTACATGGCAGTTCTTC.